The sequence of this T cell receptor beta chain was determined in a study of blood T cell repertoires in COVID-19. Study-wide background: Acute-phase and convalescent COVID-19 samples originated in the United States, Italy and Spain. In each case, the material was cDNA or gDNA derived from T cells, B-cell-depleted T cells, or PBMCs.

This CDR3 spans 16 amino acids. The J segment lost 1 base and the V segment lost 0 bases, leaving 5 bases of the junction unmatched. Per germline, CDR1 SGHAT and CDR2 FQNNGV. As originally analysed: Reference gene primer amplification yielded estimated nucleated cell counts. Here immunoSEQ multiplex PCR was the method, and the copy in TCRdb shows in-frame clones only, minus some. That table gives V, J and clone size, and the DNA gave D and trimming. Here the sample spans approximately 73,000 clones, more than 75% being singletons. The clonotype was recovered from a woman in her sixties with acute or convalescent COVID-19. The genes are TRBV11-2 and TRBJ2-7; TRBD1 matches at 8 bases. The sequenced sample was peripheral blood. Here the CDR3 reads CASSLEPGTGSYEQYF. The CDR3 DNA reads as TGTGCCAGCAGCTTAGAACCCGGGACAGGTTCCTACGAGCAGTACTTC.